The T cell receptor beta chain described here comes from a study of regulatory T cells in long-lasting Graves disease. V lost 4 bases, J lost 2 bases, and 8 bases lay in between. Germline-derived CDR1 and CDR2 are LNHDA and SQIVND (reference sequence). The CDR3 runs 13 residues. This clonotype has more than one count but fewer than ten. Construction of the TCR beta libraries employed iRepertoire HTBI primers in conjunction with Arm-PCR of CDR3 regions. TCRdb re-derived calls from the multiplex PCR reads in MiXCR, one entry per CDR3 protein. The table lists a few hundred thousand distinct CDR3 sequences, 22% of them singletons, with 13% in the top ten. Time point specified: persistent/refractory GD, antithyroid drugs over 5 years with positive TRAb. The TCR library was made from RNA extracted from PBMCs. The authors drew patients from an endocrinology department in Xi'an, China. The EDTA tubes were filled with around 9.1 milliliters of drawn peripheral blood.

The chain couples TRBV19 to TRBJ1-2, with unresolved D. The sequence was collected from a female donor with Graves disease. Source: peripheral blood mononuclear cells (PBMCs), taken when the disease was refractory, from a patient treated with antithyroid drugs. CDR3 loop: CASSTWENYGYTF. The CDR3 nucleotides read TGTGCCAGTAGTACCTGGGAGAACTATGGCTACACCTTC.